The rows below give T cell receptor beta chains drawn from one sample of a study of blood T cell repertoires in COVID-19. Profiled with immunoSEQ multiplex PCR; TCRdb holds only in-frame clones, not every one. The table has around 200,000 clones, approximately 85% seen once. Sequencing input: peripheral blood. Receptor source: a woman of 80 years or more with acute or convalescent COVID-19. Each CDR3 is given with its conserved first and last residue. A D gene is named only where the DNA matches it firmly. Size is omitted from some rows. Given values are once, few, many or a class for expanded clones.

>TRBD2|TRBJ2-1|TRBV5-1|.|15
TGCGCCAGCAGCTTGGTAGCGGGGAACCCGAATGAGCAGTTCTTC
CASSLVAGNPNEQFF
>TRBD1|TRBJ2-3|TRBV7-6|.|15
TGTGCCAGCAGCTTAGGGACAGGGGGCCCAGATACGCAGTATTTT
CASSLGTGGPDTQYF
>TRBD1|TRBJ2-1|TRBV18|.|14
TGTGCCAGCTCAGCACGGGACAGGGGTAATGAGCAGTTCTTC
CASSARDRGNEQFF
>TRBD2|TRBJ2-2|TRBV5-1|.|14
TGCGCCAGCAGCTTAGGCGGGAGCGCCGGGGAGCTGTTTTTT
CASSLGGSAGELFF
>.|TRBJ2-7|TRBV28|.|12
TGTGCCAGCAGGCCGGGGAACTACGAGCAGTACTTC
CASRPGNYEQYF
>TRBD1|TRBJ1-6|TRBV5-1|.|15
TGCGCCAGCAGTACGTACAGGGGATCCAATTCACCCCTCCACTTT
CASSTYRGSNSPLHF
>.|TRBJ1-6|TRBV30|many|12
TGTGCCTGGAATCGGCAGGGGTCACCCCTCCACTTT
CAWNRQGSPLHF
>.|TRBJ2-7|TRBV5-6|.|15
TGTGCCAGCAGCTTTAGGACAGCAAGCTCCTACGAGCAGTACTTC
CASSFRTASSYEQYF
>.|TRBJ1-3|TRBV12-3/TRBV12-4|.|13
TGTGCCAGCAGGAACACCGGGGGAAACACCATATATTTT
CASRNTGGNTIYF
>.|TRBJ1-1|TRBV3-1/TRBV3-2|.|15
TGTGCCAGCAGCCAGGTCCGGCCTGGCGGGACTGAAGCTTTCTTT
CASSQVRPGGTEAFF
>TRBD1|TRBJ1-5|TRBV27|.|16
TGTGCCAGCAGAAGGGGACAGGGGGGGAGAAATCAGCCCCAGCATTTT
CASRRGQGGRNQPQHF
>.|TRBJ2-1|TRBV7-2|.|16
TGTGCCAGCAGCTACCATAGCGGCAGCTCCTACAATGAGCAGTTCTTC
CASSYHSGSSYNEQFF
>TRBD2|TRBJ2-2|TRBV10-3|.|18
TGTGCCATCAGAGGGGCTGCGGTCGCGGGAGGCAACACCGGGGAGCTGTTTTTT
CAIRGAAVAGGNTGELFF
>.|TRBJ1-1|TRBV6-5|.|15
TGTGCCAGCAGTTTCACAGGGTTCCAGGGCACTGAAGCTTTCTTT
CASSFTGFQGTEAFF
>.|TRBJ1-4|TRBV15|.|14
TGTGCCACCAGCAGAGATCTCACTAATGAAAAACTGTTTTTT
CATSRDLTNEKLFF
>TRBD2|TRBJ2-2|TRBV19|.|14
TGTGCCAGTATAGGGACTAGCCGCACCGGGGAGCTGTTTTTT
CASIGTSRTGELFF
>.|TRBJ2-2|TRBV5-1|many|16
TGCGCCAGCAGCTTGGTCACAGGGCAGGGGACCGGGGAGCTGTTTTTT
CASSLVTGQGTGELFF
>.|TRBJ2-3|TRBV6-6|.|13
TGTGCCAGCATACGAGGGCCCACAGATACGCAGTATTTT
CASIRGPTDTQYF
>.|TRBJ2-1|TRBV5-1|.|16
TGCGCCAGCAGCTTGGGGTCTACAGGGGGGGACAATGAGCAGTTCTTC
CASSLGSTGGDNEQFF
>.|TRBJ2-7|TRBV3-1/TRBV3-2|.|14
TGTGCCAGCAGCCAAGATCAAAGGACTGGGGAGCAGTACTTC
CASSQDQRTGEQYF
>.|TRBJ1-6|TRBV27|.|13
TGTGCCAGCAGTTTTTTAGAGACACCACCCCTCCACTTT
CASSFLETPPLHF
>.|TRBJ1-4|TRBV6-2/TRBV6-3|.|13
TGTGCCAGCAGTTACCGGTCGAATGAAAAACTGTTTTTT
CASSYRSNEKLFF
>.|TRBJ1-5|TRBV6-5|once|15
TGTGCCAGCAGCCACGAAGAGTTTAGCAATCAGCCCCAGCATTTT
CASSHEEFSNQPQHF
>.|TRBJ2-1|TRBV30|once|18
TGTGCCTGGAGTCCCAGACGAGCGGGCCAGAGCTCCTACAATGAGCAGTTCTTC
CAWSPRRAGQSSYNEQFF
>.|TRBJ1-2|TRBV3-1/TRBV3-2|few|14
TGTGCCAGCAGCCGTAGAACCTCTTCTTATGGCTACACCTTC
CASSRRTSSYGYTF
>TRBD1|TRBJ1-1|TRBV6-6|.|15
TGTGCCAGCAGCACAGCAGGGGGCCTGAACACTGAAGCTTTCTTT
CASSTAGGLNTEAFF
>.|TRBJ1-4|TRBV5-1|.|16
TGCGCCAGCAGCTTGGCAGCTCAGGCATTTAATGAAAAACTGTTTTTT
CASSLAAQAFNEKLFF
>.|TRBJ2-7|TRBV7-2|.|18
TGTGCCAGCAGCCCCCACATCCGCTGGCCGCTTGGAGCCTACGAGCAGTACTTC
CASSPHIRWPLGAYEQYF
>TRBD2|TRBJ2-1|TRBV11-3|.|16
TGTGCCAGCAGCTCCGGACTAGCGGGTGATGTTGTTGAGCAGTTCTTC
CASSSGLAGDVVEQFF
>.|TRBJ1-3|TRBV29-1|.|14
TGCAGCGTTTTGACTGTTAGCTCTGGAAACACCATATATTTT
CSVLTVSSGNTIYF
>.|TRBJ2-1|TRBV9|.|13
TGTGCCAGTTCTCAGACGGGGGTCAATGAGCAGTTCTTC
CASSQTGVNEQFF
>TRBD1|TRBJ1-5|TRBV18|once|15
TGTGCCAGCTCACTTGAGACAGGGGAGGGTCAGCCCCAGCATTTT
CASSLETGEGQPQHF
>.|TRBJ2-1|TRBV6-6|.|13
TGTGCCAGCAGTTACCTAGAGAATTATGAGCAGTTCTTC
CASSYLENYEQFF
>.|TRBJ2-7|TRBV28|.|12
TGTGCCAGCAGCCTCGCACGGTACGAGCAGTACTTC
CASSLARYEQYF
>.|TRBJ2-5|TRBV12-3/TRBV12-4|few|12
TGTGCCAGCAGTTTCAACCAAGAGACCCAGTACTTC
CASSFNQETQYF